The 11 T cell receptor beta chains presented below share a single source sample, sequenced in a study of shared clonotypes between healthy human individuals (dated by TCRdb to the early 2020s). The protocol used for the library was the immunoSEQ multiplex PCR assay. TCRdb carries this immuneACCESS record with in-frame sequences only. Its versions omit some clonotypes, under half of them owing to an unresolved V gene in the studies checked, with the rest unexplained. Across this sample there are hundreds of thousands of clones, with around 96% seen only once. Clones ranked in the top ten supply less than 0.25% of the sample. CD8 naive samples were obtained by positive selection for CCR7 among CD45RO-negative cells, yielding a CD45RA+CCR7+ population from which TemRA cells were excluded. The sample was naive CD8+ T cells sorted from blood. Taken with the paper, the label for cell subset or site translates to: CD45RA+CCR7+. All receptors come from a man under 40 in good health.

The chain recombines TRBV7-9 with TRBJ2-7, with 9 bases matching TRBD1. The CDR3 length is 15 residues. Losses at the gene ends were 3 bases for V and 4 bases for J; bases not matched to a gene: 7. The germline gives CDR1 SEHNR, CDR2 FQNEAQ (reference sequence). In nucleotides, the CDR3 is TGTGCCAGCAGCTTTATCGAAGACAGGGGGTACGAGCAGTACTTC. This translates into CASSFIEDRGYEQYF.

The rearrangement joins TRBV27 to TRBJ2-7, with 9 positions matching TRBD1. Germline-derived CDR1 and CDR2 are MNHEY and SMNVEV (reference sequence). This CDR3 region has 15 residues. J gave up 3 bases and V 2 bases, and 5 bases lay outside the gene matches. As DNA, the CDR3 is TGTGCCAGCAGTTTAGCTGGACAGGGGAGCTACGAGCAGTACTTC. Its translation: CASSLAGQGSYEQYF.

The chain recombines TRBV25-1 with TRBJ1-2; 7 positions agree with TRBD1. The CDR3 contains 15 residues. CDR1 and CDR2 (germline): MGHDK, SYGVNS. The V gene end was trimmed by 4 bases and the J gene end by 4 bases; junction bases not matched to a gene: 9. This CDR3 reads CASSGGQAAPYGYTF. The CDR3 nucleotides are TGTGCCAGCAGTGGAGGACAGGCTGCTCCCTATGGCTACACCTTC.

For the CDR3, the DNA is TGCAGCGTTGAAGACGGTTACGACCTGGGCTACGAGCAGTACTTC. Translating it yields CSVEDGYDLGYEQYF. The V and J genes are TRBV29-1 and TRBJ2-7; D is uncertain. This CDR3 is built from 15 residues. V was clipped by 0 bases and J by 3 bases, with 15 bases between them. CDR1 is SQVTM and CDR2 is ANQGSEA in the germline V gene.

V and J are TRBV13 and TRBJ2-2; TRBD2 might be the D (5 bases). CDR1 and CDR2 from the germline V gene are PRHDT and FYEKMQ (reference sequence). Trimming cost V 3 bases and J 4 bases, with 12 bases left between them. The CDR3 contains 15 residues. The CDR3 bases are TGTGCCAGCAGCTTTGAGGGAGTAGGCACCGGGGAGCTGTTTTTT. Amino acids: CASSFEGVGTGELFF.

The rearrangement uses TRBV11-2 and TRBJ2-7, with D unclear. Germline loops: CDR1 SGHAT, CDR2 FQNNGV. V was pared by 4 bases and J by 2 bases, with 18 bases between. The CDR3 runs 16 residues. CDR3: CASSSEDASFPYEQYF. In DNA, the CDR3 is TGTGCCAGCAGCTCCGAGGACGCATCCTTCCCCTACGAGCAGTACTTC.

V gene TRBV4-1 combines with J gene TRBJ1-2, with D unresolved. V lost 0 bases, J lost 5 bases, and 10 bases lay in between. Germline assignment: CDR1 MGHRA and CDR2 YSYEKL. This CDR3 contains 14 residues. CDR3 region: CASSQEPEGYGYTF. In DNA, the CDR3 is TGCGCCAGCAGCCAAGAACCCGAAGGGTATGGCTACACCTTC.

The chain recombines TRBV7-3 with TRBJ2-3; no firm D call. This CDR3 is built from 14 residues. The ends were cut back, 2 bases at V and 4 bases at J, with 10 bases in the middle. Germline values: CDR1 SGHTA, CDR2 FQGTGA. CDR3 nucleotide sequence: TGTGCCAGCAGCTTACGTCCCCCCCCAGATACGCAGTATTTT. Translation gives CASSLRPPPDTQYF.

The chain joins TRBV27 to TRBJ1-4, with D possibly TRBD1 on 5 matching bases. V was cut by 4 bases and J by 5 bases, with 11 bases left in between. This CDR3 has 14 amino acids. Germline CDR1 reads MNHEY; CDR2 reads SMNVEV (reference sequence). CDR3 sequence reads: CASSSGLVNEKLFF. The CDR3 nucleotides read TGTGCCAGCAGTTCGGGACTCGTGAATGAAAAACTGTTTTTT. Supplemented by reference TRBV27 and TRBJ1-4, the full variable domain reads EAQVTQNPRYLITVTGKKLTVTCSQNMNHEYMSWYRQDPGLGLRQIYYSMNVEVTDKGDVPEGYKVSRKEKRNFPLILESPSPNQTSLYFCASSSGLVNEKLFFGSGTQLSVL.

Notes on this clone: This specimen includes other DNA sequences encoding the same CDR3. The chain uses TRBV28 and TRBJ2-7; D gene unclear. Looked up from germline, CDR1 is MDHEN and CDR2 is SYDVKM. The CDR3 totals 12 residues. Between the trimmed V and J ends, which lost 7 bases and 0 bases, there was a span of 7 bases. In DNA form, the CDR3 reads TGTGCCAGCACGAGTTCCTCCTACGAGCAGTACTTC. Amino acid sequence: CASTSSSYEQYF.

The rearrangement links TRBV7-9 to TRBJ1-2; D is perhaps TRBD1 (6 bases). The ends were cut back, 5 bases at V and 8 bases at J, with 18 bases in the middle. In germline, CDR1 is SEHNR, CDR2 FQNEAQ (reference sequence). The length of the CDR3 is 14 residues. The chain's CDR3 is CASSPPGSRGGYTF. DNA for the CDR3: TGTGCCAGCAGCCCCCCGGGGAGCAGGGGCGGCTACACCTTC.